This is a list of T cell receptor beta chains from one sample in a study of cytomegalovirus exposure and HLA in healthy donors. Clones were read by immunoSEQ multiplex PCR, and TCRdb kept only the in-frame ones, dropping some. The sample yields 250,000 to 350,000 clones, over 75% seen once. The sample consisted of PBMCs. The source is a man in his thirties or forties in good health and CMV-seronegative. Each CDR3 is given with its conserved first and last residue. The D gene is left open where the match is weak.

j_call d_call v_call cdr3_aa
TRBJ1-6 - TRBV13 CASSLGGSPLHF
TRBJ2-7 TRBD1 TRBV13 CASSSTDPGQGESYEQYF
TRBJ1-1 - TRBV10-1 CASSESLGPPLEAFF
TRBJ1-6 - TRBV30 CAWSFRQANSPLHF
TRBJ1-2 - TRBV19 CASNSRRTNYGYTF
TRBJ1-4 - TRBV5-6 CASSLGRQGGKLFF
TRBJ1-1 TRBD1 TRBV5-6 CASSLEQGVFTEAFF
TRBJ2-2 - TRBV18 CATFGGELFF
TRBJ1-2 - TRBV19 CASSIERGNYGYTF
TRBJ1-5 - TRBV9 CASSVGGLGSQPQHF
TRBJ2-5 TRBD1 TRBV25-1 CASSDSGGVGETQYF
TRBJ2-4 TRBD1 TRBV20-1 CSVQGANIQYF
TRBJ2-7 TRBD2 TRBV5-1 CASSFTSGYEQYF
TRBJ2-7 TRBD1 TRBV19 CASSIYNRGAEQYF
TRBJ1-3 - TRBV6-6 CASSYPKGGGNTIYF
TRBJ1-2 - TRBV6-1 CASSDGPYGYTF
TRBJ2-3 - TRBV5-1 CASSLELADTQYF
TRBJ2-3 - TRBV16 CASSHLSGDEDTQYF
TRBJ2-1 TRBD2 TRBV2 CASSRTTGTSGGGKQFF
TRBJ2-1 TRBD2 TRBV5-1 CASSSELLAGVNEQFF
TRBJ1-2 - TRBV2 CASRSVRGSDYGYTF
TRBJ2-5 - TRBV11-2 CASSLGAVPSQETQYF
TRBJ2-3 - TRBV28 CAVGPYGGQSGDTQYF
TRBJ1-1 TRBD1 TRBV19 CASSIGTAEAFF
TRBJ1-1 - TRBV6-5 CASSYERGHTEAFF
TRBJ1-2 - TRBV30 CAWSGSNYGYTF
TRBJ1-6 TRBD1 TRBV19 CASMGQGLIYNSPLHF